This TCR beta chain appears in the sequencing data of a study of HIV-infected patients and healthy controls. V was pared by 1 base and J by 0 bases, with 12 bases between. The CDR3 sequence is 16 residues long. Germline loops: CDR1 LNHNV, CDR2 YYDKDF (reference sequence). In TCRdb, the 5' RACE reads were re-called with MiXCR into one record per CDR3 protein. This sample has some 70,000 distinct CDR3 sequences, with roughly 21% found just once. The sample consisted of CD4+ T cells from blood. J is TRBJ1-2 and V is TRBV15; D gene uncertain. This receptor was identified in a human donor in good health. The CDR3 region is CATSRGERVANYGYTF. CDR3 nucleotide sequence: TGTGCCACCAGCAGAGGGGAACGGGTAGCTAACTATGGCTACACCTTC.